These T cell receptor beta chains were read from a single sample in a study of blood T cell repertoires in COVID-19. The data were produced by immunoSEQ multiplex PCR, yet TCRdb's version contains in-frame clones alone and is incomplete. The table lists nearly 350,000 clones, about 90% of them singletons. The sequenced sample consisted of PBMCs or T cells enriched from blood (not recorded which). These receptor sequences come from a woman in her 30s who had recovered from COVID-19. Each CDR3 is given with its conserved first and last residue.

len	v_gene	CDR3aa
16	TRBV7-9	CASSLIYDRGNTEAFF
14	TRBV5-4	CASSLQGLTDTQYF
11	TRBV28	CASTLDRILYF
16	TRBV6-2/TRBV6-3	CASSYGLGQSAYEQYF
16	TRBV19	CASSIRDRGGGNIQYF
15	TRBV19	CASSFWTGVYNEQFF
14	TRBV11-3	CASSLDREGQPQHF
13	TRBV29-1	CSVEDSPGETQYF
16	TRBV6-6	CASSFVRGRNDYGYTF
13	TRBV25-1	CASSDLRDYEQYF
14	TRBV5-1	CASSPPGQYNEQFF
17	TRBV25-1	CASSLGQGRSYNSPLHF
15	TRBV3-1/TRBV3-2	CASSQRQGRTGELFF
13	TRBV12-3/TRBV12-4	CASSPGPADTQYF